The 5 T cell receptor beta chains listed next were all sequenced from one sample in a study of beta chain features in type 1 diabetes. Since all of the isolated RNA was reverse transcribed, expressed TCRB transcripts were what got sequenced. Data came from immunoSEQ multiplex PCR; TCRdb stores just in-frame clones and leaves some out. The sample contains about half a million clones, approximately 31% of which appear only once. Sequencing input: naive CD4+ T cells from blood. All receptors derive from a man in his late teens or twenties in good health.

V is TRBV29-1 and J is TRBJ2-1; 8 nucleotides align to TRBD1. From germline, CDR1 is SQVTM and CDR2 ANQGSEA. V trimming: 4 bases; J trimming: 7 bases; junction bases outside the gene matches: 6. This CDR3 region has 13 residues. The CDR3 DNA reads TGCAGCGTTGCGCCAGGGGGCATTAATGAGCAGTTCTTC. This sequence encodes CSVAPGGINEQFF.

CDR3 loop: CASSQVFTSGRNTQYF. The CDR3 DNA reads as TGCGCCAGCAGCCAAGTTTTCACTAGCGGGAGAAATACGCAGTATTTT. The rearrangement uses TRBV4-1 and TRBJ2-3; 11 bases are shared with TRBD2. Germline V gives CDR1 MGHRA, CDR2 YSYEKL. V dropped 1 base and J dropped 7; count of bases not matched to a gene: 7. The CDR3 contains 16 residues.

The rearrangement uses TRBV14 and TRBJ1-3; D call uncertain. CDR3 length: 17 amino acids. V was trimmed by 2 bases and J by 0 bases, leaving 14 bases between them. CDR1 SGHDN and CDR2 FVKESK come from the germline V gene. CDR3 sequence reads: CASSQRVNSASGNTIYF. CDR3 DNA sequence: TGTGCCAGCAGCCAAAGGGTCAACAGTGCCTCTGGAAACACCATATATTTT. The full variable domain, in which reference TRBV14 and TRBJ1-3 provide the parts outside the CDR3, is EAGVTQFPSHSVIEKGQTVTLRCDPISGHDNLYWYRRVMGKEIKFLLHFVKESKQDESGMPNNRFLAERTGGTYSTLKVQPAELEDSGVYFCASSQRVNSASGNTIYFGEGSWLTVV.

The chain recombines TRBV7-2 with TRBJ1-5, with unresolved D. The ends were cut back, 3 bases at V and 4 bases at J, with 7 bases in the middle. This CDR3 spans 13 amino acids. Germline V gene lookup returns CDR1 SGHTA and CDR2 FQGNSA. The DNA of the CDR3 is TGTGCCAGCAGCTTTCAAAGAAATCAGCCCCAGCATTTT. Its translation is CASSFQRNQPQHF.

A single count supports this clone. The CDR3 sequence is CAWRKPGGWNEQYF. CDR3 DNA sequence: TGTGCCTGGAGAAAACCAGGGGGTTGGAACGAGCAGTACTTC. The chain uses TRBV30 and TRBJ2-7; 7 bases map to TRBD1. There are 14 residues in the CDR3. The germline gives CDR1 GTSNPN, CDR2 SVGIG (reference sequence). J lost 5 bases, V lost 3 bases, and 10 bases had no gene match.